These 24 T cell receptor beta chains were sequenced from one sample in a study of early T cells in non-severe SARS-CoV-2 infection. TCRdb redid the calling of the 5' RACE reads with MiXCR, one entry per CDR3 protein. The sample includes about 76,000 distinct CDR3 sequences, around 16% seen only once; the top ten take roughly 12%. Sequencing was done on a sample of whole blood. The receptors derive from an adult who was a healthcare worker with PCR-confirmed SARS-CoV-2 infection or an uninfected control (not recorded which).

As DNA, the CDR3 is TGTGCCAGCAGCAAAACTATCGGACAGGGCAATGAGCAGTTCTTC. Amino acids: CASSKTIGQGNEQFF. The J gene is TRBJ2-1, the V gene TRBV2; the match to TRBD1 covers 8 bases. The CDR3 spans 15 residues. After removal of 6 bases from V and 6 bases from J, the junction contained 10 bases not matched to a gene. Germline CDR1 is SNHLY and CDR2 is FYNNEI.

This clonotype has a handful of counts. The chain employs TRBV4-3 and TRBJ1-6; D gene uncertain. V lost 1 base and J 6 bases, leaving 4 bases between the germline ends. The germline V gene has CDR1 LGHNA and CDR2 YSLEER. This CDR3 has 13 residues. The CDR3: CASSQGSNSPLHF. CDR3 nucleotides: TGCGCCAGCAGCCAAGGATCTAATTCACCCCTCCACTTT.

The chain recombines TRBV20-1 with TRBJ2-2; 8 positions match TRBD2. The V gene end was trimmed by 2 bases and the J gene end by 4 bases; junction bases not matched to a gene: 6. Germline values: CDR1 DFQATT, CDR2 SNEGSKA (reference sequence). CDR3 size: 15 residues. The CDR3 nucleotides read TGCAGTGCTAGAACCGGGGGGGCGAGCACCGGGGAGCTGTTTTTT. It specifies CSARTGGASTGELFF.

This sequence joins TRBV18 and TRBJ2-2; no firm D call. CDR3 size: 13 residues. The V gene's germline CDR1 is KGHSH and CDR2 LQKENI. Trimming pared 6 bases from V and 2 bases from J, leaving 7 bases between. The chain's CDR3 is CASSASNTGELFF. CDR3 DNA sequence: TGTGCCAGCTCGGCGTCCAACACCGGGGAGCTGTTTTTT.

A few counts support this clonotype. This rearrangement joins TRBV7-6 to TRBJ2-3; 12 bases match TRBD2. V was clipped by 4 bases and J by 0 bases; unmatched bases: 8. Per germline, CDR1 SGHVS and CDR2 FNYEAQ. The length of the CDR3 is 18 residues. The CDR3 nucleotides are TGTGCCAGCAGCTCCGGACTAGCGGGATCTTCTAGCACAGATACGCAGTATTTT. Translated, it gives CASSSGLAGSSSTDTQYF. Looking up the rest from reference TRBV7-6 and TRBJ2-3 gives the full variable domain: GAGVSQSPRYKVTKRGQDVALRCDPISGHVSLYWYRQALGQGPEFLTYFNYEAQQDKSGLPNDRFSAERPEGSISTLTIQRTEQRDSAMYRCASSSGLAGSSSTDTQYFGPGTRLTVL.

The chain carries TRBV2 and TRBJ1-2; the D gene is possibly TRBD1 (5 bases). This CDR3 region has 13 residues. Trimming took off 8 bases at V and 4 bases at J, with 14 bases between the two ends. Germline-derived CDR1 and CDR2 are SNHLY and FYNNEI. The CDR3 sequence is CASGPTEGYGYTF. CDR3 DNA: TGTGCCAGCGGGCCGACAGAGGGCTATGGCTACACCTTC.

This sequence joins TRBV6-6 and TRBJ2-6, with D perhaps matching TRBD1 (5 bases). The germline gives CDR1 MNHNY, CDR2 SVGAGI (reference sequence). V shed 0 bases and J shed 1 base, with 16 bases lying between them. This CDR3 is built from 19 residues. CDR3 amino acids: CASSYSTGHATSGANVLTF. The CDR3 nucleotides read TGTGCCAGCAGTTACTCAACAGGTCACGCTACATCTGGGGCCAACGTCCTGACTTTC.

This clonotype was recorded a few times. The rearrangement uses TRBV11-2 and TRBJ2-3; 9 bases match TRBD1. CDR3 length: 15 residues. Trimming at V came to 6 bases and at J to 2 bases, leaving 6 bases not matched to a gene. Germline V gives CDR1 SGHAT, CDR2 FQNNGV. In DNA form, the CDR3 reads TGTGCCAGCAGTTCCTACAGGGGGCCCACAGATACGCAGTATTTT. Its protein product is CASSSYRGPTDTQYF.

The CDR3 protein is CASSGPGQGDSPLHF. In DNA form, the CDR3 reads TGCGCCAGCAGCGGACCGGGACAGGGAGATTCACCCCTCCACTTT. The rearrangement uses TRBV5-1 and TRBJ1-6, with 9 nucleotides matching TRBD1. CDR1 is SGHRS and CDR2 is YFSETQ in the germline V gene. This CDR3 is 15 amino acids long. V gave up 4 bases and J gave up 8 bases; unmatched junction bases: 7.

This chain connects TRBV9 to TRBJ2-1; the D is unclear. Per germline, CDR1 SGDLS and CDR2 YYNGEE. This CDR3 is 15 amino acids long. The ends were cut back, 0 bases at V and 4 bases at J, with 11 bases in the middle. CDR3 amino acids: CASSVEGTNYNEQFF. In DNA, the CDR3 is TGTGCCAGCAGCGTAGAGGGCACCAATTACAATGAGCAGTTCTTC.

About this clonotype: Mismatch with germline at one junction end may stem from a read error. The CDR3 loop is CASSFFGTGNSGYTF. The DNA for the CDR3 is TGTGCCAGCAGTTTCTTCGGGACAGGGAACTCTGGCTACACCTTC. J is TRBJ1-2 and V is TRBV6-5; 9 nucleotides line up with TRBD1. CDR1 is MNHEY, CDR2 SVGAGI, per germline. The CDR3 spans 15 residues.

The chain links TRBV9 to TRBJ2-7; D is uncertain. In germline, CDR1 is SGDLS, CDR2 YYNGEE. The length of the CDR3 is 14 residues. Trimming removed 2 bases at V and 2 bases at J, with 11 bases between. The CDR3 region has the DNA TGTGCCAGCAGCGTGGGTGCTAGGCCCTACGAGCAGTACTTC. It specifies CASSVGARPYEQYF.

This rearrangement joins TRBV4-3 to TRBJ2-6; no firm D call. This CDR3 contains 16 residues. V lost 0 bases, J lost 0 bases, and 6 bases lay in between. The germline V gene encodes CDR1 LGHNA and CDR2 YSLEER. The CDR3 sequence: CASSQDRYSGANVLTF. The CDR3 coding sequence is TGCGCCAGCAGCCAAGATAGGTACTCTGGGGCCAACGTCCTGACTTTC.

The chain couples TRBV11-1 to TRBJ2-7; no clear D gene. This CDR3 comprises 15 residues. CDR1 is SGHAT and CDR2 is FQDESV in the germline V gene (reference sequence). Trimming took 2 bases from V and 0 from J, leaving 11 bases between them. Here the CDR3 reads CASSLYPGRSYEQYF. The CDR3 DNA reads as TGTGCCAGCAGCTTATATCCGGGTCGCTCCTACGAGCAGTACTTC.

A few counts support this clonotype. The chain links TRBV15 to TRBJ2-3; a weak D match, TRBD1 (6 bases). The CDR3 extends over 16 amino acids. Deletions cut 4 bases from V and 2 bases from J, with 16 bases between. Germline V gene data show CDR1 as LNHNV and CDR2 as YYDKDF (reference sequence). In nucleotides, the CDR3 is TGTGCCACCAGCACCCGACAGGCGGCTCTCACAGATACGCAGTATTTT. Encoded protein: CATSTRQAALTDTQYF.

This chain links TRBV29-1 with TRBJ2-7; D possibly uses TRBD1 or TRBD2 (5 bases each). Germline V gives CDR1 SQVTM, CDR2 ANQGSEA. The V end lost 3 bases, the J end lost 2 bases, and 5 bases lay between the germline ends. The CDR3 length is 11 residues. The CDR3 loop is CSVEGAYEQYF. The CDR3 coding sequence is TGCAGCGTTGAGGGGGCCTACGAGCAGTACTTC.

This clonotype came up many times. Here the CDR3 DNA reads TGTGCCACCAGTGATTCTGGCTACTACGAGCAGTACTTC. It codes for CATSDSGYYEQYF. The gene calls are TRBV24-1 and TRBJ2-7; D remains unclear. Trimming took 2 bases from V and 3 from J, leaving 7 bases between them. This CDR3 spans 13 amino acids. CDR1 is KGHDR and CDR2 is SFDVKD in the germline V gene.

The gene calls are TRBV9 and TRBJ1-4; unclear D gene. The CDR3 runs to 13 residues. Looked up from germline, CDR1 is SGDLS and CDR2 is YYNGEE. V was clipped by 0 bases and J by 10 bases, with 10 bases between them. DNA for the CDR3: TGTGCCAGCAGCGTAGCTCCAGAAGGAAAACTGTTTTTT. Translated: CASSVAPEGKLFF.

The V call is TRBV11-2, the J call TRBJ1-1; D not resolved. Germline V gene sequence: CDR1 SGHAT, CDR2 FQNNGV. Trimming took 4 bases from V and 2 from J, leaving 5 bases between them. This CDR3 spans 12 amino acids. CDR3 sequence (DNA): TGTGCCAGCAGCTCTAGAAACACTGAAGCTTTCTTT. Its translation is CASSSRNTEAFF.

This clonotype was detected only a few times. V and J are TRBV11-2 and TRBJ2-1; possibly TRBD1 for D (6 bases). Germline CDR1 and CDR2: SGHAT and FQNNGV. This CDR3 is 15 amino acids long. The ends were cut back, 5 bases at V and 6 bases at J, with 17 bases in the middle. CDR3 sequence: CASSRNREAANEQFF. The DNA for the CDR3 is TGTGCCAGCAGCCGAAACAGGGAAGCGGCCAATGAGCAGTTCTTC.

This chain connects TRBV29-1 to TRBJ2-1; D remains unclear. The CDR3 covers 11 residues. Germline-derived CDR1 and CDR2 are SQVTM and ANQGSEA. The V end lost 3 bases, the J end lost 4 bases, and 4 bases lay between the germline ends. CDR3 sequence: CSVEGYNEQFF. For the CDR3, the DNA is TGCAGCGTTGAGGGTTACAATGAGCAGTTCTTC.

In its sample, this clonotype was seen many times. The chain carries TRBV29-1 and TRBJ2-1; 10 bases fit TRBD2. CDR1 SQVTM and CDR2 ANQGSEA come from the germline V gene. V lost 7 bases and J lost 5; bases outside the gene matches: 11. CDR3 length equals 15 residues. DNA of the CDR3: TGCAGCGCCAGGCGCTCCAGCGGGGGGGACAATGAGCAGTTCTTC. Protein product: CSARRSSGGDNEQFF.

A word on this clonotype: This may be a read error, as it is one base from a much larger clone. The chain uses TRBV4-1 and TRBJ2-7, with D perhaps TRBD1 (5 bases). Germline V gives CDR1 MGHRA, CDR2 YSYEKL. The germline V and J ends were trimmed by 1 base and 5 bases, with 18 bases remaining between them. The CDR3 length is 16 residues. CDR3 coding DNA: TGCGCCAGCAGCCAAGGAAGGTCTGGGGCAGACAACGAGCAGTACTTC. Translation: CASSQGRSGADNEQYF.

At least ten counts were recorded for this clonotype. The chain couples TRBV11-2 to TRBJ1-1; the D is unclear. Trimming removed 5 bases from V and 5 bases from J, with 12 bases in between. This CDR3 comprises 13 residues. The germline gives CDR1 SGHAT, CDR2 FQNNGV. As DNA, the CDR3 is TGTGCCAGCAGCAAACCTCAAGGGACTGAAGCTTTCTTT. As protein: CASSKPQGTEAFF.